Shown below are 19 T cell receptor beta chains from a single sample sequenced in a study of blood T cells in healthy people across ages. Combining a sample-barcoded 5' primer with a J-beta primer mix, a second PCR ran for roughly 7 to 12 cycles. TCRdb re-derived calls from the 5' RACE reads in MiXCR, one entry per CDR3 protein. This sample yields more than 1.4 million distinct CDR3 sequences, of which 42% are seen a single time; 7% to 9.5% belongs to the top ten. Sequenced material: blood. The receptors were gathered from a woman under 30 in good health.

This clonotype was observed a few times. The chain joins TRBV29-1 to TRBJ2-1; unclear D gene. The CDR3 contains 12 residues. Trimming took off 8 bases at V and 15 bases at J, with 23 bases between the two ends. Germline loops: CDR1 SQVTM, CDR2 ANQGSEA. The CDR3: CSTCVRKDLLFF. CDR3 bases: TGCAGCACCTGCGTCCGGAAGGACCTCCTGTTCTTC.

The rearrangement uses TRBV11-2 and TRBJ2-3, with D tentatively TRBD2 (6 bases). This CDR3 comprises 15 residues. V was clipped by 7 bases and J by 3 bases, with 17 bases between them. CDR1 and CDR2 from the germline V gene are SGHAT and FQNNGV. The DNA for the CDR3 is TGTGCCAGCAACTCTGAGGGTAGCGGAACAGATACGCAGTATTTT. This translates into CASNSEGSGTDTQYF.

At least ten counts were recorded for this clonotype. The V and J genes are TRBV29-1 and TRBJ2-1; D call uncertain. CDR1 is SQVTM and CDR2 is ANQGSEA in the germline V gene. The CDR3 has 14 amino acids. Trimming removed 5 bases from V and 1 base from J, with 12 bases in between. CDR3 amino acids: CSVIHAMSYNEQFF. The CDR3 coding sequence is TGCAGCGTTATTCACGCCATGTCCTACAATGAGCAGTTCTTC.

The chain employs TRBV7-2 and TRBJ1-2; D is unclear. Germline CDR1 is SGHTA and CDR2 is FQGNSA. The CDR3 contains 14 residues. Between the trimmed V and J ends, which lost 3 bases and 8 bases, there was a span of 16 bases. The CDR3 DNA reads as TGTGCCAGCAGCTTCATCCAGGCGCCTAACGGCTACACCTTC. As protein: CASSFIQAPNGYTF.

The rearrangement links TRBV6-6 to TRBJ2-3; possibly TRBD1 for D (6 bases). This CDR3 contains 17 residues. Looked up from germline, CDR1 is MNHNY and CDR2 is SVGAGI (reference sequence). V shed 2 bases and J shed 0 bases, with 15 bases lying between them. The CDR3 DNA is TGTGCCAGCAGTTACACTTCCGGGACAACTAGCACAGATACGCAGTATTTT. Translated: CASSYTSGTTSTDTQYF.

As DNA, the CDR3 is TGTGCCAGCAGCTTCCCGGACAGTATTGAAGCTTTCTTT. This translates into CASSFPDSIEAFF. The chain couples TRBV7-2 to TRBJ1-1; TRBD1 might be the D (6 bases). Trimming took 3 bases from V and 7 from J, leaving 12 bases between them. In germline, CDR1 is SGHTA, CDR2 FQGNSA. This CDR3 has 13 amino acids.

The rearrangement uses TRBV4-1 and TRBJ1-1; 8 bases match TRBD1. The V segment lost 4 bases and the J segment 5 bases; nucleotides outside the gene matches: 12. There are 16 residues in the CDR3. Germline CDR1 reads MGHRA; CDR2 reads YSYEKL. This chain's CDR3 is CASSPPIDRGRTEAFF. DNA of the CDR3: TGCGCCAGCAGCCCCCCAATCGACAGGGGAAGAACTGAAGCTTTCTTT.

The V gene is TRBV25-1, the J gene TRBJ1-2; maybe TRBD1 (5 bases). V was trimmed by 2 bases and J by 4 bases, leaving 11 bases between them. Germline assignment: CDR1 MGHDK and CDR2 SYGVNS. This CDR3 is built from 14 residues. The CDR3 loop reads CASSEGTGGYGYTF. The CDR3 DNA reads TGTGCCAGCAGTGAAGGGACGGGGGGCTATGGCTACACCTTC.

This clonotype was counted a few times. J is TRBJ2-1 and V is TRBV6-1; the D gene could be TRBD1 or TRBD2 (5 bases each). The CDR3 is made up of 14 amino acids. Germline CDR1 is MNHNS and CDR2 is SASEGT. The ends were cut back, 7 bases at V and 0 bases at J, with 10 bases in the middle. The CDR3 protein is CASTRDLSYNEQFF. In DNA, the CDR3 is TGTGCCAGCACCCGGGACCTCTCCTACAATGAGCAGTTCTTC.

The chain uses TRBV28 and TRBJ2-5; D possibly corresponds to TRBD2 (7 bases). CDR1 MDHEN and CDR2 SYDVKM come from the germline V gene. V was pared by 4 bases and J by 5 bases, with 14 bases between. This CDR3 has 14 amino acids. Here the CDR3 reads CASSSWGGEETQYF. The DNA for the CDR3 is TGTGCCAGCAGTTCCTGGGGGGGCGAGGAGACCCAGTACTTC.

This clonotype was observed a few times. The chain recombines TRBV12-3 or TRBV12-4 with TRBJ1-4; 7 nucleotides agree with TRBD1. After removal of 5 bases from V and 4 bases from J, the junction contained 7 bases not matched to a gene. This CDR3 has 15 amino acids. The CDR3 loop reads CASSPDRVFNEKLFF. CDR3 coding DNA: TGTGCCAGCAGTCCTGACAGGGTGTTTAATGAAAAACTGTTTTTT.

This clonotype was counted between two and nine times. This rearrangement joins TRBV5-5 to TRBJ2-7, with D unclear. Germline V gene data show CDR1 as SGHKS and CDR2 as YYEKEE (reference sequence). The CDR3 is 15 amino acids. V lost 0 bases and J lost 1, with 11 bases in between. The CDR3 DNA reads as TGTGCCAGCAGCTTGGGACACCTTGGATCCTACGAGCAGTACTTC. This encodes CASSLGHLGSYEQYF.

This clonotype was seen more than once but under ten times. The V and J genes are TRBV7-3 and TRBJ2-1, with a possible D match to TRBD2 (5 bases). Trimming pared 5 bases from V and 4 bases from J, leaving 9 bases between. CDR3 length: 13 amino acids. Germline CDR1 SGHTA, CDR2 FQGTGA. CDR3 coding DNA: TGTGCCAGCAGCCCCGGGAAGTACAATGAGCAGTTCTTC. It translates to CASSPGKYNEQFF.

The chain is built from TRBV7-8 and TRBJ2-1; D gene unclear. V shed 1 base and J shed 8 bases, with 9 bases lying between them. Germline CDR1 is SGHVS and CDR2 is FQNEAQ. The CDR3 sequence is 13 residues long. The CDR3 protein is CASSLGRAYEQFF. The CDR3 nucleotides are TGTGCCAGCAGCTTAGGACGGGCCTATGAGCAGTTCTTC.

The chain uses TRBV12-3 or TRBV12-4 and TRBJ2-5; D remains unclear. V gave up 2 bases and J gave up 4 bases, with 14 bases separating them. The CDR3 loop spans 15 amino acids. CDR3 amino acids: CASSLNTLGRETQYF. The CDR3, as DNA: TGTGCCAGCAGTTTAAACACTTTGGGCCGAGAGACCCAGTACTTC.

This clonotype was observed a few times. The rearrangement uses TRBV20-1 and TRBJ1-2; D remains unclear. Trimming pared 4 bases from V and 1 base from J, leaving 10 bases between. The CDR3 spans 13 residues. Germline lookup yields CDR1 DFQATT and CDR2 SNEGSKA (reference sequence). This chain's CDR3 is CSATDRDNYGYTF. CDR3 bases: TGCAGTGCTACAGACCGAGATAACTATGGCTACACCTTC.

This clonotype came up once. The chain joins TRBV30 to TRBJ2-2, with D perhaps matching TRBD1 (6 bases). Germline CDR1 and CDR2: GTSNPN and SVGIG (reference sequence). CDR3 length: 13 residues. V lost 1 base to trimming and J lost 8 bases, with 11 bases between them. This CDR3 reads CAWSEGVAGELFF. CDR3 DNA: TGTGCCTGGAGTGAGGGGGTAGCAGGGGAGCTGTTTTTT. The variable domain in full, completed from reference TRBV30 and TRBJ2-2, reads SQTIHQWPATLVQPVGSPLSLECTVEGTSNPNLYWYRQAAGRGLQLLFYSVGIGQISSEVPQNLSASRPQDRQFILSSKKLLLSDSGFYLCAWSEGVAGELFFGEGSRLTVL.

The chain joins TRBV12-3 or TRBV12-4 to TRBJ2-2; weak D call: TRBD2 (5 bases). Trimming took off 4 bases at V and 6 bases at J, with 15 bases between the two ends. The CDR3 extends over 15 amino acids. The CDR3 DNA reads TGTGCCAGCAGTTATCATGGACTCCGTCCCGGGGAGCTGTTTTTT. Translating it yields CASSYHGLRPGELFF.

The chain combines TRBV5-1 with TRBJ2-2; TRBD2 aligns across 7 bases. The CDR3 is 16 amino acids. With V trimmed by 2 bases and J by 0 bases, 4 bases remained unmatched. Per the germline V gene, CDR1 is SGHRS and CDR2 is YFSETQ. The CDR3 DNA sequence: TGCGCCAGCAGCTTCGGCGGGGGAGCGAACACCGGGGAGCTGTTTTTT. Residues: CASSFGGGANTGELFF.